The present T cell receptor (beta chain) was sequenced within a study of blood T cell repertoires in COVID-19. Study information: PBMCs, B-cell-depleted T cells, or T cells were the source of the cDNA or gDNA that made up the material.

This clone appeared a few times. Clones were read by immunoSEQ multiplex PCR, and TCRdb kept only the in-frame ones, dropping some. The profile shows approximately 270,000 clones, approximately 84% of them singletons. The clonotype comes from a person between 65 and 80 years old with COVID-19, enrolled during active disease. Input material: peripheral blood.

The CDR3 coding sequence is TGTGCCAGCCGGGGGATAGAATCACCCCTCCACTTT. This gives the protein CASRGIESPLHF. V gene TRBV18 combines with J gene TRBJ1-6; D is perhaps TRBD1 (5 bases). CDR1 and CDR2 from the germline V gene are KGHSH and LQKENI. The CDR3 length is 12 residues. V lost 8 bases to trimming and J lost 10 bases, with 12 bases between them.